This TCR beta chain was profiled in a study of read filtering for tumor transcriptome and immune sequencing. Study context: Per sample, TCR-region reads ranged about 4.05 to 11 million by IR-seq, roughly 85 to 1273 by RNA-seq.

Bone marrow was sampled from every patient at the time of active disease. Molecular barcoded adaptors covering alpha/delta and beta/gamma chains were used on approximately 400 ng RNA. A single record per CDR3 protein comes from TCRdb applying MiXCR to the reads. The data hold 100,000 to 150,000 distinct CDR3 sequences, with about an eighth observed a single time. The table lists this clonotype with many counts. Trimming left V 5 bases short and J 4 bases short, with 12 bases between. This CDR3 is 13 amino acids long. In germline, CDR1 is MNHEY, CDR2 SMNVEV (reference sequence). The specimen sequenced was a population of CD138-negative cells sorted from bone marrow. This receptor was identified in a donor at least 40 years old with multiple myeloma. The V gene is TRBV27, the J gene TRBJ2-7, with D uncertain. The CDR3 nucleotides read TGTGCCAGCAGTCCAGGTTACCCTTACGAGCAGTACTTC. It encodes CASSPGYPYEQYF.